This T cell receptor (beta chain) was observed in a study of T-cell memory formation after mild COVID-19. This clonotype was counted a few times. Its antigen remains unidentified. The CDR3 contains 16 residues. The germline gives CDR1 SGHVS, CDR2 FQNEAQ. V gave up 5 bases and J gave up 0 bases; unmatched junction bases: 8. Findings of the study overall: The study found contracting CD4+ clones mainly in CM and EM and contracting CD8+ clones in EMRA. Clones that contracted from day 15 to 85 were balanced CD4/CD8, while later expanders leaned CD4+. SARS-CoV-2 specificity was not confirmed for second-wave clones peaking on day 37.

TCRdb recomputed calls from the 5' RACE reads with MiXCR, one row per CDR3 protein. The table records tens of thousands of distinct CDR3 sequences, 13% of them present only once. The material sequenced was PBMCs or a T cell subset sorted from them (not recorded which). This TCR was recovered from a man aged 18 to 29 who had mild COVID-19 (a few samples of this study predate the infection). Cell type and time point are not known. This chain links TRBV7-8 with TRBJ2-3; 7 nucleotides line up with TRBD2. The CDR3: CASSHPSGPSTDTQYF. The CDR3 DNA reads TGTGCCAGCAGCCACCCTAGCGGTCCTAGCACAGATACGCAGTATTTT.